One sample yielded the 13 T cell receptor beta chains listed below, sequenced in a study of T-cell reconstitution after alpha-beta-depleted transplantation in children. Researchers prepared the TCRbeta library using unique molecular identifiers, the study reports. MiXCR, applied by TCRdb to the PCR reads, yields one record per CDR3 protein. This sample has 120,000 to 150,000 distinct CDR3 sequences, with 8.5% to 10% found just once. Sequenced here: PBMCs, mostly from graft donor cells, sampled 180 days after TCRalphabeta/CD19-depleted stem cell transplant. These receptors originate from a female patient under 10 years old who had a stem cell transplant for congenital amegakaryocytic thrombocytopenia, so the T cells may come from the graft donor.

The count of this clonotype is one. A clone one base away is much larger, so this may be a read error. This sequence joins TRBV6-2 or TRBV6-3 and TRBJ1-5, with D perhaps matching TRBD1 (6 bases). In germline, CDR1 is MNHEY, CDR2 SVGEGT. This CDR3 comprises 16 residues. CDR3 nucleotides: TGTGTCAGCAGTATATCCCGGGACACCGGTTTGGGGGCCCAGCATTTT. The encoded protein is CVSSISRDTGLGAQHF.

The sample holds a few counts of this clonotype. CDR3 nucleotides: TGTGCCAGCACCGAGACTCCATACAATGAGCAGTTCTTC. Amino acid sequence: CASTETPYNEQFF. V gene TRBV6-5 combines with J gene TRBJ2-1; D is unclear. CDR3 length: 13 amino acids. The germline V gene has CDR1 MNHEY and CDR2 SVGAGI. Trimming stripped 7 bases from V and 4 bases from J, with 11 bases between.

This clonotype came up many times. The chain links TRBV28 to TRBJ2-5; the D is unclear. The CDR3 is 13 amino acids. CDR1 is MDHEN, CDR2 SYDVKM, per germline. V gave up 6 bases and J gave up 7 bases, with 15 bases separating them. In DNA, the CDR3 is TGTGCCAGCAGGCAGCCCGCGAGTCGGACCCAGTACTTC. It encodes CASRQPASRTQYF.

A few counts support this clonotype. V gene TRBV2 combines with J gene TRBJ2-3; TRBD1 matches at 9 bases. The CDR3 totals 14 residues. Germline CDR1 SNHLY, CDR2 FYNNEI. The V and J ends lost 4 bases and 6 bases, in that order; junction bases with no gene match: 5. The CDR3 is CASSVDRGSDTQYF. In DNA form, the CDR3 reads TGTGCCAGCAGTGTGGACAGGGGATCGGATACGCAGTATTTT.

The chain joins TRBV20-1 to TRBJ2-1, with unresolved D. The germline V gene has CDR1 DFQATT and CDR2 SNEGSKA (reference sequence). Trimming took off 1 base at V and 5 bases at J, with 12 bases between the two ends. This CDR3 spans 14 amino acids. This chain's CDR3 is CSARGDLVHNEQFF. CDR3 nucleotide sequence: TGCAGTGCTAGAGGTGACCTGGTGCACAATGAGCAGTTCTTC.

This clonotype was picked up many times. V gene TRBV2 combines with J gene TRBJ2-7; the match to TRBD1 covers 8 bases. The CDR3 contains 14 residues. Trimming cost V 6 bases and J 3 bases; bases outside gene matches: 7. From germline, CDR1 is SNHLY and CDR2 FYNNEI. CDR3 residues: CASSRQGTIYEQYF. The CDR3 region has the DNA TGTGCCAGCAGCAGACAGGGGACGATCTACGAGCAGTACTTC. Based on the CDR3 plus reference TRBV2 and TRBJ2-7, the full variable domain is EPEVTQTPSHQVTQMGQEVILRCVPISNHLYFYWYRQILGQKVEFLVSFYNNEISEKSEIFDDQFSVERPDGSNFTLKIRSTKLEDSAMYFCASSRQGTIYEQYFGPGTRLTVT.

The V call is TRBV4-3, the J call TRBJ2-3; 9 bases match TRBD2. Germline V CDR1 and CDR2: LGHNA, YSLEER. The CDR3 runs 17 residues. Germline trimming cut 1 base from V and 6 bases from J; bases unmatched to any gene: 11. The CDR3 sequence is CASSQAGTAGGLDTQYF. The DNA for the CDR3 is TGCGCCAGCAGCCAAGCAGGTACAGCGGGAGGATTGGATACGCAGTATTTT.

This clonotype was seen a handful of times. The CDR3 sequence: CASRRQSTEAFF. The CDR3 DNA follows: TGTGCCAGCAGGAGACAGTCCACTGAAGCTTTCTTT. The genes are TRBV7-9 and TRBJ1-1; D is possibly TRBD1 (5 bases). Germline V lookup: CDR1 SEHNR, CDR2 FQNEAQ (reference sequence). V was trimmed by 6 bases and J by 4 bases, leaving 9 bases between them. This CDR3 contains 12 residues.

This clonotype has a count of ten or more. The chain carries TRBV5-1 and TRBJ2-1; tentatively, D is TRBD2 (5 bases). Germline assignment: CDR1 SGHRS and CDR2 YFSETQ. This CDR3 spans 14 amino acids. Trimming shortened V by 1 base and J by 4 bases, and 9 bases separated the two germline ends. The CDR3 DNA reads TGCGCCAGCAGCTTGCCTCGGACTTACAATGAGCAGTTCTTC. It is translated as CASSLPRTYNEQFF.

The table lists this clonotype with many counts. The CDR3 sequence is CASSLRDRGLQAFF. The CDR3 nucleotides read TGCGCCAGCAGCTTGCGGGACAGGGGTCTCCAAGCTTTCTTT. V is TRBV5-1 and J is TRBJ1-1, with 10 bases that match TRBD1. This CDR3 has 14 residues. Germline V gives CDR1 SGHRS, CDR2 YFSETQ. V shed 1 base and J 9 bases; nucleotides not matched to a gene: 6.

The chain combines TRBV27 with TRBJ2-1, with TRBD2 matching 13 bases. In germline, CDR1 is MNHEY, CDR2 SMNVEV (reference sequence). The CDR3 is 17 residues long. Germline trimming cut 3 bases from V and 4 bases from J; bases unmatched to any gene: 6. The CDR3 region has the DNA TGTGCCAGCAGTTTCGGGACTAGCGGGGCTTTATACAATGAGCAGTTCTTC. Encoded protein: CASSFGTSGALYNEQFF.

Ten or more counts support this clonotype. The chain joins TRBV6-5 to TRBJ1-3; 7 bases match TRBD1. The CDR3 covers 17 residues. Trimming took 6 bases from V and 2 from J; bases not matched to a gene: 13. Germline assignment: CDR1 MNHEY and CDR2 SVGAGI. The CDR3 DNA reads as TGTGCCAGCAGCCTTAGCGTCGACAGGGAACCTGGAAACACCATATATTTT. It codes for CASSLSVDREPGNTIYF.

This clonotype was picked up a small number of times. The gene calls are TRBV6-5 and TRBJ2-1; D uncertain. This CDR3 spans 15 amino acids. V dropped 2 bases and J dropped 1 base, with 9 bases sitting between them. Germline CDR1 and CDR2: MNHEY and SVGAGI. The CDR3 DNA is TGTGCCAGCAGTTACGGCGTATGGTCCTACAATGAGCAGTTCTTC. Its translation: CASSYGVWSYNEQFF.